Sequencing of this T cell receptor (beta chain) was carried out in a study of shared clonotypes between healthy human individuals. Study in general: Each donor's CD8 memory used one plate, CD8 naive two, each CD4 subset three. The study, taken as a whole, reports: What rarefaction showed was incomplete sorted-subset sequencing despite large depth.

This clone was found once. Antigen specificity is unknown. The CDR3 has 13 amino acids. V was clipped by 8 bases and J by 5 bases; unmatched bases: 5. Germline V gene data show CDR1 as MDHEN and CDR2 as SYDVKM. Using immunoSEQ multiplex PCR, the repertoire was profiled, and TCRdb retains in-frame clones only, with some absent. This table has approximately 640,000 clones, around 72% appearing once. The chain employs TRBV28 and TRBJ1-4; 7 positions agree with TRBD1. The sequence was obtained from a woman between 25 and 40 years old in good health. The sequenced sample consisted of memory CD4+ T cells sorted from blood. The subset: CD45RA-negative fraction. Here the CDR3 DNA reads TGTGCCAGCCACGGGACAGCAAATGAAAAACTGTTTTTT. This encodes CASHGTANEKLFF.